This T cell receptor (beta chain) was sequenced during a study of regulatory T cells in long-lasting Graves disease. Per germline, CDR1 MDHEN and CDR2 SYDVKM. This CDR3 has 14 amino acids. Trimming took 5 bases from V and 1 from J, leaving 9 bases between them. This clonotype came up many times. Time point of the sample: newly diagnosed GD, antithyroid drugs for less than 3 months. Making the TCR library involved RNA that had been extracted from PBMCs. With iRepertoire HTBI primers and Arm-PCR of CDR3 regions, TCR beta libraries were built. In TCRdb, the multiplex PCR reads were re-called with MiXCR into one record per CDR3 protein. The sample has 200,000 to 250,000 distinct CDR3 sequences; around a fifth are singletons. This sample was also put to use in a study of T cells in Graves' hyperthyroidism and ophthalmopathy.

The TCR comes from a woman aged 25 to 45 with Graves disease. The V call is TRBV28, the J call TRBJ1-5; D gene uncertain. The sequenced sample was peripheral blood mononuclear cells (PBMCs), obtained at new diagnosis, from a patient treated with antithyroid drugs. The CDR3 coding sequence is TGTGCCAGCAGTCCTAGCTTAAGCAATCAGCCCCAGCATTTT. It specifies CASSPSLSNQPQHF.